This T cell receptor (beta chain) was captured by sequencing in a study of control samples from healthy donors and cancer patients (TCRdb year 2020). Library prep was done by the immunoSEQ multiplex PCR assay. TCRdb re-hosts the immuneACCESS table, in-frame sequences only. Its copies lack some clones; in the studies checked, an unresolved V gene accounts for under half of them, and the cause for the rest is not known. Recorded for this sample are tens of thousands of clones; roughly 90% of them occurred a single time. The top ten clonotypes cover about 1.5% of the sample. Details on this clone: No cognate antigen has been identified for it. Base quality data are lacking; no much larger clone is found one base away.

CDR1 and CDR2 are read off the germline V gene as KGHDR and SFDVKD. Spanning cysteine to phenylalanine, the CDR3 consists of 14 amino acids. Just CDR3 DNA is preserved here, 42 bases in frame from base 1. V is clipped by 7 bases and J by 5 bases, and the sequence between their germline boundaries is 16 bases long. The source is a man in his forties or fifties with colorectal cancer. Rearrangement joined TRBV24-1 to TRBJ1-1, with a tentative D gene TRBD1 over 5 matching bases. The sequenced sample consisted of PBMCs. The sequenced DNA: TGTGCCACCAGGGGGGACGGCATGGGAACTGAAGCTTTCTTT. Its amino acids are CATRGDGMGTEAFF.